This note documents a single TCR beta chain sequence. This entry belongs to a study of blood T cell repertoires in COVID-19. This table comes from immunoSEQ multiplex PCR, and its TCRdb copy is limited to in-frame clones, with some not included. In the table there are 150,000 to 200,000 clones, 85% to 95% of which are singletons. Per germline, CDR1 MDHEN and CDR2 SYDVKM. This CDR3 comprises 13 residues. Trimming removed 6 bases at V and 6 bases at J, with 13 bases between. Sample: peripheral blood. The sequence was collected from a man in his fifties or sixties with acute or convalescent COVID-19. This chain joins TRBV28 and TRBJ2-3; D perhaps matches TRBD2 (5 bases). Written as DNA, the CDR3 is TGTGCCAGCAGGGGAGCGCTCACGGATACGCAGTATTTT. Protein: CASRGALTDTQYF.